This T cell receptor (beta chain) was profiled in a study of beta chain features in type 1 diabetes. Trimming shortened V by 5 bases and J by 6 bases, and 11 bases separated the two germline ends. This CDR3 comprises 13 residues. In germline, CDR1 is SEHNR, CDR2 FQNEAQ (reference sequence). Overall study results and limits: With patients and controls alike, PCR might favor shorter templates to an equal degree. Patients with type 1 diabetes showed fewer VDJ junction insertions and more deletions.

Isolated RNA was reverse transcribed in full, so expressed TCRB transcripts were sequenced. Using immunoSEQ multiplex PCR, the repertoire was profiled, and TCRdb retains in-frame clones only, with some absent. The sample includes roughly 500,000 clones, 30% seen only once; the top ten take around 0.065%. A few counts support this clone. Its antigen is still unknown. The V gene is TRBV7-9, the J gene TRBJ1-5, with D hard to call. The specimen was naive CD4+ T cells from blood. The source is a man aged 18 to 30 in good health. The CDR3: CASSVQEGQPQHF. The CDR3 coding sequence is TGTGCCAGCAGCGTCCAGGAGGGTCAGCCCCAGCATTTT.